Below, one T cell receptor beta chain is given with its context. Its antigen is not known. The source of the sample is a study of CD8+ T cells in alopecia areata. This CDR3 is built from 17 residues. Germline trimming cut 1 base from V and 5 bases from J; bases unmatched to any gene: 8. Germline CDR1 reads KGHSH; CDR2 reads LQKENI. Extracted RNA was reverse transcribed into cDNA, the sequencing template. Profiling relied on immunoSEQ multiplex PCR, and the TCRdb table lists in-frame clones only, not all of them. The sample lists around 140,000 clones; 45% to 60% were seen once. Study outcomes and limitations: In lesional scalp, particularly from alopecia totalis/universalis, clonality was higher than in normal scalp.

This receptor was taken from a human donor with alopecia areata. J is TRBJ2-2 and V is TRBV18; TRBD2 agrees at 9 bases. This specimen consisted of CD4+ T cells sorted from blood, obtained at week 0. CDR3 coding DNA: TGTGCCAGCTCACCACGTTATAGCGGGAGCGGGACCGGGGAGCTGTTTTTT. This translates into CASSPRYSGSGTGELFF.